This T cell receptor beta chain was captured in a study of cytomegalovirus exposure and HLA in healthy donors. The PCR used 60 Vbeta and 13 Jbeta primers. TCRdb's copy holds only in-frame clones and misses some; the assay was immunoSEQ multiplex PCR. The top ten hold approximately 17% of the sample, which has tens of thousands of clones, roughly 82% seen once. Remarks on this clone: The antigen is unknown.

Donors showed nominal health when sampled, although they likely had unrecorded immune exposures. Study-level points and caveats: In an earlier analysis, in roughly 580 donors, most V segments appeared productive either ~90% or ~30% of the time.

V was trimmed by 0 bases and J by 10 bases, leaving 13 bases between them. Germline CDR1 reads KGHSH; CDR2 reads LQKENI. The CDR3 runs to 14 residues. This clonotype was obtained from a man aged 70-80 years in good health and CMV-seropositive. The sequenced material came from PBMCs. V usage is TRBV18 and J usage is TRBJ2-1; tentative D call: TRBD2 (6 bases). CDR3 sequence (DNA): TGTGCCAGCTCACCACCTTCCTCGGGAGAGGAGCAGTTCTTC. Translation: CASSPPSSGEEQFF.